The entry below describes one T cell receptor (beta chain). In the study's own analysis: By means of reference gene primer amplification, nucleated cell counts were estimated. Assay: immunoSEQ multiplex PCR; the TCRdb copy retains only in-frame clones and omits some. The V and J calls and clone size are taken from that table; D and trimming were inferred from the DNA. The sample lists approximately 180,000 clones, roughly 91% occurring once. The CDR3 has 19 amino acids. Germline values: CDR1 LNHDA, CDR2 SQIVND (reference sequence). Trimming took off 2 bases at V and 0 bases at J, with 22 bases between the two ends. The data are from a study of blood T cell repertoires in COVID-19. Background on the study: The study drew acute and convalescent COVID-19 samples from the United States, Italy and Spain. From T cells, B-cell-depleted T cells, or PBMCs came the material, which was cDNA or gDNA.

J is TRBJ1-2 and V is TRBV19; D perhaps matches TRBD1 (6 bases). The receptor's source is a middle-aged man with active or convalescent COVID-19. Sample: peripheral blood. The CDR3 reads CASSIKDTTIRGSNYGYTF. DNA for the CDR3: TGTGCCAGTAGTATAAAGGATACGACGATTAGGGGGTCTAACTATGGCTACACCTTC.